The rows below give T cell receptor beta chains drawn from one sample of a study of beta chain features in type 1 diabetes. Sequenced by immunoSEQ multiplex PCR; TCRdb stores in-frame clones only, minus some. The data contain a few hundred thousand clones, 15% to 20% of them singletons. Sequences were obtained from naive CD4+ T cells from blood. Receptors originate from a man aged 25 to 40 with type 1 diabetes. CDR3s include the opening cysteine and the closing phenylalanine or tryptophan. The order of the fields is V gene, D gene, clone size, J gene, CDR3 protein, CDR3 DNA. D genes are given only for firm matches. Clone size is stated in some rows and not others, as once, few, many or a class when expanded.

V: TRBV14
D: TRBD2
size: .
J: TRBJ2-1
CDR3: CASSPRAGEFSYEQFF
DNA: TGTGCCAGCAGCCCTCGAGCGGGAGAGTTTAGCTATGAGCAGTTCTTC

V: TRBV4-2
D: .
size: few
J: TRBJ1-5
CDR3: CASSQEDNQPQHF
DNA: TGTGCCAGCAGCCAAGAGGACAATCAGCCCCAGCATTTT

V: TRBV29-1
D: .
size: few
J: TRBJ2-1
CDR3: CSVEAGDSYNEQFF
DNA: TGCAGCGTTGAGGCAGGGGACTCCTACAATGAGCAGTTCTTC

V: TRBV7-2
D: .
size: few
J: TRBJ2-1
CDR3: CASSRRTTYNEQFF
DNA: TGTGCCAGCAGCAGGCGGACCACTTACAATGAGCAGTTCTTC

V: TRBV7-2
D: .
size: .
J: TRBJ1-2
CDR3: CASSLIQGGYTF
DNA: TGTGCCAGCAGCTTAATTCAGGGGGGCTACACCTTC

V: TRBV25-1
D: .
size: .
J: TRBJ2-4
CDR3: CASSAQGGIQYF
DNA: TGTGCCAGCAGTGCCCAGGGGGGAATTCAGTACTTC

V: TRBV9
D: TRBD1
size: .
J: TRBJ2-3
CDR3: CASSVGRTGLSTDTQYF
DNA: TGTGCCAGCAGCGTAGGCCGGACAGGGCTTAGCACAGATACGCAGTATTTT

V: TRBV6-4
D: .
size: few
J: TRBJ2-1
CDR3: CASSDSSYYNEQFF
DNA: TGTGCCAGCAGTGACTCGTCTTACTACAATGAGCAGTTCTTC

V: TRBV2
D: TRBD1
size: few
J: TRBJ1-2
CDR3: CASSGPPGQGAANYGYTF
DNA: TGTGCCAGCAGCGGCCCCCCTGGACAGGGGGCAGCTAACTATGGCTACACCTTC

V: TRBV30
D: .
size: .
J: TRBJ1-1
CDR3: CARRDNTEAFF
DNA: TGTGCCCGCAGGGATAACACTGAAGCTTTCTTT

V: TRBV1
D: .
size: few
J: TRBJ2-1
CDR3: CTSSQERRVAGDNEQFF
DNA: TGCACCAGCAGCCAAGAAAGGAGGGTAGCGGGGGACAATGAGCAGTTCTTC

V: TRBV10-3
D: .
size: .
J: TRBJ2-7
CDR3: CAISENERSYEQYF
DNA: TGTGCCATCAGTGAGAACGAGCGGAGCTACGAGCAGTACTTC

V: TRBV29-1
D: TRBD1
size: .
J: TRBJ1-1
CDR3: CSVAQGITEAFF
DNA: TGCAGCGTTGCACAGGGGATCACTGAAGCTTTCTTT

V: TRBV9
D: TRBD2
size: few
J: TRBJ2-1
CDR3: CASSEMGLAAGEQFF
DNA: TGTGCCAGCAGCGAGATGGGACTAGCTGCAGGTGAGCAGTTCTTC

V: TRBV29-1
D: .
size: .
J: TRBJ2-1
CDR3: CSVVETTSYNEQFF
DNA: TGCAGCGTTGTGGAGACAACCAGTTACAATGAGCAGTTCTTC

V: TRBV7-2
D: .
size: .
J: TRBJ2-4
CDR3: CASSFAGIDIQYF
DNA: TGTGCCAGCAGCTTCGCGGGAATTGACATTCAGTACTTC

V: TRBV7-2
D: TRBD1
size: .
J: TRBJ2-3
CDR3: CASSFRDRGDTQYF
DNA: TGTGCCAGCAGCTTCCGGGACAGGGGGGATACGCAGTATTTT

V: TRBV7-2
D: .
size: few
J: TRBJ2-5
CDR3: CASIQGFSLLETQYF
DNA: TGTGCCAGCATCCAGGGGTTTAGTCTCCTAGAGACCCAGTACTTC

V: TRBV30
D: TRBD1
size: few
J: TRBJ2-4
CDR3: CAWALTGGLQYF
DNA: TGTGCCTGGGCCCTAACAGGGGGCCTTCAGTACTTC

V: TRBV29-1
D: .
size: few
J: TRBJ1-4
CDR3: CSVSDGNEKLFF
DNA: TGCAGCGTCTCGGACGGGAATGAAAAACTGTTTTTT

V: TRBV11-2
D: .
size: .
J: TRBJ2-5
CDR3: CASSAGQRERAQYF
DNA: TGTGCCAGCAGCGCGGGACAGAGAGAAAGGGCCCAGTACTTC

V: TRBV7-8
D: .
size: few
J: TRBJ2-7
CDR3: CASSLQGYEQYF
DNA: TGTGCCAGCAGCTTACAGGGGTACGAGCAGTACTTC

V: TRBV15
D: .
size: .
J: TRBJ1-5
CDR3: CATSRGGDHQPQHF
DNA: TGTGCCACCAGCAGAGGAGGGGACCATCAGCCCCAGCATTTT

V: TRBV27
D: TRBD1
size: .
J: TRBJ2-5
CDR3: CASSFGSTGGAETQYF
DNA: TGTGCCAGCAGTTTTGGATCGACAGGGGGCGCAGAGACCCAGTACTTC

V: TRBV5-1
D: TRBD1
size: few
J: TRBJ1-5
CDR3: CASRPGTGFNQPQHF
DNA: TGCGCCAGCAGGCCGGGGACAGGCTTCAATCAGCCCCAGCATTTT

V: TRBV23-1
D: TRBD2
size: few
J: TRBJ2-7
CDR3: CASSQLRELAGPGQSYEQYF
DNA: TGCGCCAGCAGTCAATTAAGGGAACTAGCGGGCCCAGGACAGTCCTACGAGCAGTACTTC

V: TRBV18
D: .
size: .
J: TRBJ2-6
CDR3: CASSPDRRSGANVLTF
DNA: TGTGCCAGCTCACCAGACAGGCGCTCTGGGGCCAACGTCCTGACTTTC

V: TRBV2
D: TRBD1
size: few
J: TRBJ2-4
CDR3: CASKVTGNIQYF
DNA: TGTGCCAGCAAGGTGACAGGGAACATTCAGTACTTC

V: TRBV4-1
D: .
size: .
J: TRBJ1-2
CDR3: CASSQQTRASYGYTF
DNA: TGCGCCAGCAGCCAACAAACAAGGGCCTCCTATGGCTACACCTTC

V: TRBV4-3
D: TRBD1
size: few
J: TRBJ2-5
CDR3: CASSQVAQGAETQYF
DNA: TGCGCCAGCAGCCAAGTTGCACAGGGGGCAGAGACCCAGTACTTC

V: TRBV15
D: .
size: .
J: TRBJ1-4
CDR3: CATSREDLEGEKLFF
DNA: TGTGCCACCAGCAGAGAGGACCTAGAGGGGGAAAAACTGTTTTTT

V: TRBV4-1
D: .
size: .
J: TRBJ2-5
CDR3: CASSQESAGRETQYF
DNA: TGCGCCAGCAGCCAAGAAAGCGCAGGGAGAGAGACCCAGTACTTC

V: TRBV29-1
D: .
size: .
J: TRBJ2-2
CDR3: CSARLGTGYTGELFF
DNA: TGCAGCGCCCGACTGGGGACGGGTTACACCGGGGAGCTGTTTTTT

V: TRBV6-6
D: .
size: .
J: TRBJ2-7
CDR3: CASSPHPRLTSYEQYF
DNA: TGTGCCAGCAGCCCCCATCCTAGGCTGACCTCCTACGAGCAGTACTTC

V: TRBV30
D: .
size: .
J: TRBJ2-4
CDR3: CAWSVGGGNIQYF
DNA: TGTGCCTGGAGTGTTGGGGGAGGTAACATTCAGTACTTC

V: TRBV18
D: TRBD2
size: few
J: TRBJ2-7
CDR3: CASSPRTSGEQYF
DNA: TGTGCCAGCTCACCCAGGACTAGCGGCGAGCAGTACTTC

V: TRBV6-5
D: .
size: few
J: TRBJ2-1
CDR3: CASRTEYNEQFF
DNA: TGTGCCAGCAGAACGGAGTACAATGAGCAGTTCTTC

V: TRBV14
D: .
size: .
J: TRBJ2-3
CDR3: CASRPASGAITDTQYF
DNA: TGTGCCAGCAGGCCCGCGTCCGGGGCCATCACAGATACGCAGTATTTT

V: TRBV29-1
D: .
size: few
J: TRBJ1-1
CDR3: CSVVGSNTEAFF
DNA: TGCAGCGTTGTAGGCTCGAACACTGAAGCTTTCTTT

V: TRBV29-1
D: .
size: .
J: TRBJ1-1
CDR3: CSVVVGGAVVAFF
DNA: TGCAGCGTTGTCGTCGGAGGGGCGGTGGTAGCTTTCTTT

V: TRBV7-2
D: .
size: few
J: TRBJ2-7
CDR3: CASSDRLAYEQYF
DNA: TGTGCCAGCAGTGACAGGCTAGCCTACGAGCAGTACTTC

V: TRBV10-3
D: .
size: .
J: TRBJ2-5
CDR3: CAATRDSQETQYF
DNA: TGTGCCGCCACCAGGGACTCTCAAGAGACCCAGTACTTC

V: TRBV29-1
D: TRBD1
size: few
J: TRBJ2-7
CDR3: CSARQGSSYEQYF
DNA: TGCAGCGCTCGACAGGGTTCCTCCTACGAGCAGTACTTC

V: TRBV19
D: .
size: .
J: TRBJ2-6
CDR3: CASSMTGPGANVLTF
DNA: TGTGCCAGTAGTATGACAGGCCCTGGGGCCAACGTCCTGACTTTC

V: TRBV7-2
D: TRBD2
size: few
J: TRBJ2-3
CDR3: CASSPSGTRATDTQYF
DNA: TGTGCCAGCAGCCCCTCCGGGACTAGAGCCACAGATACGCAGTATTTT

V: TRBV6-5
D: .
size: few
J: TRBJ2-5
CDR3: CASSYVDWLTVAMNF
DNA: TGTGCCAGCAGTTACGTAGACTGGCTTACGGTCGCTATGAACTTC

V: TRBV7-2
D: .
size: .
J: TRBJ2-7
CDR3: CASSLYPRGDYEQYF
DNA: TGTGCCAGCAGCTTATACCCTAGGGGGGATTACGAGCAGTACTTC

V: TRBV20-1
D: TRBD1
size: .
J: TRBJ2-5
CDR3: CSDYRGETQYF
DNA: TGCAGTGATTACAGGGGAGAGACCCAGTACTTC